Detailed here is one T cell receptor beta chain. This clone has only one observation. The target of this receptor is not known. No clone much larger than this one lies a single base away; base qualities are absent. Whole blood was collected in K2EDTA tubes by collaborating institutions according to the institutions' own protocols. For TCRbeta analysis, collaborator samples were shipped as frozen whole blood, as isolated PBMCs, or as DNA extracted from either sample type. The data derive from a study of blood T cell repertoires in COVID-19 (dated by TCRdb to about 2020). With regard to the full study: Samples from collaborators originated in the United States, Italy and Spain and spanned both the acute and convalescent phases of COVID-19. The material from the prospective study consisted of cDNA or gDNA derived from T cells, B-cell-depleted T cells, or PBMCs. The dataset comprised deeply sampled blood TCRbeta repertoires from subjects exposed to, actively infected with, or recovered from COVID-19. The repertoires were made available in a free public database intended to serve as a resource for research on the immune response to SARS-CoV-2. Samples came from the ongoing ImmuneRACE study (first 160 participants) plus 1,254 subjects from 6 global collaborators. The sample metadata nearly always contained a de-identified subject ID, COVID-19 status, age in years and sex. Where HLA class I and class II types were available, the types were taken from metadata supplied by the sample provider, not from assay-based typing.

Points the paper makes about the study in general: The amount of clinical and demographic metadata varied by source and participant and was provided uncurated.

TCRbeta CDR3 regions were amplified from genomic DNA using the immunoSEQ Assay, a bias-controlled multiplex PCR. The study's own analysis went as follows. The number of nucleated cells in each sample was estimated by amplification of reference gene primers within the assay. To quantify the absolute abundance of each unique TCRbeta CDR3 rearrangement, sequence reads were collapsed and filtered. Productive Simpson clonality was computed per sample as the square root of Simpson's diversity index over productive rearrangements. Not all clones reach the TCRdb copy of this immuneACCESS table, which keeps in-frame sequences only. Checked studies attribute under half of the gap to unresolved V genes and leave the rest unexplained. The V and J calls and clone size were taken over from that table, and D and trimming were inferred from the DNA. The sample table contains about 140,000 clones; only one count was recorded for approximately 80% of them. The ten largest clones represent 1.6% of the sample.

Sequenced material: peripheral blood. The source of this sequence is a human donor in a cohort sampled during active COVID-19.

The nucleotides are TGTGCCAGCAGTCTACACAGGGGGCCTACCTACGAGCAGTACTTC. Translated, it reads CASSLHRGPTYEQYF. This chain joins TRBV28 to TRBJ2-7, with 9 junctional bases fitting TRBD1. CDR1 and CDR2 (MDHEN, SYDVKM) derive from the germline V gene. V ends up 5 bases short and J 2 bases short, with an unmatched junction base count of 7. The CDR3, cysteine through phenylalanine, is 15 amino acids long. This entry keeps only the CDR3 DNA: 45 bases, framed from base 1. When the CDR3 is completed using the reference TRBV28 and TRBJ2-7 genes on either side, the full variable domain is DVKVTQSSRYLVKRTGEKVFLECVQDMDHENMFWYRQDPGLGLRLIYFSYDVKMKEKGDIPEGYSVSREKKERFSLILESASTNQTSMYLCASSLHRGPTYEQYFGPGTRLTVT.